The present T cell receptor (beta chain) was sequenced within a study of Graves' ophthalmopathy and Graves' hyperthyroidism. Amplification of TCR beta CDR3 regions used RNA transcripts. First-round RT-PCR used HTBI primers; second-round multiplex PCR followed. In TCRdb, the multiplex PCR reads were re-called with MiXCR into one record per CDR3 protein. The sample yields around 470,000 distinct CDR3 sequences, about 15% seen once. V was shortened by 3 bases and J by 5 bases, with 4 bases between the two germline ends. The CDR3 consists of 12 residues. Many counts were recorded for this clonotype. This clonotype originated in a woman aged 30 to 39 with Graves' ophthalmopathy. The sample was blood. The chain is built from TRBV12-3 or TRBV12-4 and TRBJ2-2; D not certain. The CDR3 is CASSFWTGELFF. The CDR3 DNA reads TGTGCCAGCAGTTTTTGGACCGGGGAGCTGTTTTTT.